These 29 T cell receptor beta chains were sequenced from one sample in a study of beta chain features in type 1 diabetes. Study findings and constraints: Among all four CD4+ subsets, Type 1 diabetes patients had TCRB CDR3s that were moderately but significantly shorter.

No antigen has been assigned to these receptors. Expressed TCRB transcripts were sequenced because the entire RNA isolate underwent reverse transcription. TCRdb's table, derived via immunoSEQ multiplex PCR, lists solely in-frame clones and lacks some. The sample carries around 280,000 clones, about 15% recorded once. Sequenced input: naive CD4+ T cells from blood. The receptors shown here come from a man younger than 35 with type 1 diabetes.

This clone was found a few times. The chain couples TRBV30 to TRBJ2-3; TRBD2 aligns across 7 bases. The germline gives CDR1 GTSNPN, CDR2 SVGIG (reference sequence). This CDR3 is 16 amino acids long. After removal of 1 base from V and 6 bases from J, the junction contained 13 bases not matched to a gene. CDR3 coding DNA: TGTGCCTGGAGTGGGTGGGGGGGGACCAACATGGATACGCAGTATTTT. It translates to CAWSGWGGTNMDTQYF.

The chain recombines TRBV30 with TRBJ2-7; 10 bases are shared with TRBD1. The CDR3 is 15 amino acids. Germline trimming cut 0 bases from V and 5 bases from J; bases unmatched to any gene: 7. Germline assignment: CDR1 GTSNPN and CDR2 SVGIG (reference sequence). CDR3: CAWSVWGTGEDEQYF. The CDR3 coding sequence is TGTGCCTGGAGTGTATGGGGGACAGGGGAGGACGAGCAGTACTTC.

In its sample, this clone was seen a few times. V and J are TRBV2 and TRBJ1-3, with 7 positions matching TRBD1. Trimming at V came to 6 bases and at J to 8 bases, leaving 7 bases not matched to a gene. Germline lookup yields CDR1 SNHLY and CDR2 FYNNEI. The CDR3 contains 13 residues. The CDR3 loop is CASSPQGVYTIYF. CDR3 nucleotides: TGTGCCAGCAGCCCTCAGGGGGTTTACACCATATATTTT.

This clone occurred a few times. This rearrangement joins TRBV28 to TRBJ2-7; 10 nucleotides agree with TRBD2. The length of the CDR3 is 14 residues. CDR1 is MDHEN, CDR2 SYDVKM, per germline. The junction had 12 bases not matched to a gene; V was cut back by 8 bases and J by 8 bases. CDR3 coding DNA: TGTGCCAGCCACGAGACTAGCGGGCAGCAGAAGCAGTACTTC. Its translation is CASHETSGQQKQYF.

This rearrangement joins TRBV7-2 to TRBJ2-5; TRBD2 agrees at 10 bases. Germline CDR1 SGHTA, CDR2 FQGNSA. There are 16 residues in the CDR3. V gave up 1 base and J gave up 1 base; unmatched junction bases: 3. CDR3 sequence: CASSLVSGGPQETQYF. The CDR3 nucleotides read TGTGCCAGCAGCTTAGTTAGCGGGGGGCCCCAAGAGACCCAGTACTTC.

This clone was recorded a few times. The V gene is TRBV5-4, the J gene TRBJ2-2, with D possibly matching TRBD2 (6 bases). V lost 6 bases and J 2 bases, leaving 17 bases between the germline ends. Germline CDR1 is SGHNT and CDR2 is YYREEE (reference sequence). CDR3 length: 16 amino acids. CDR3 protein: CASTLGASANTGELFF. CDR3 DNA: TGTGCCAGCACCCTAGGAGCTAGCGCTAACACCGGGGAGCTGTTTTTT.

V is TRBV9 and J is TRBJ2-5; TRBD2 aligns across 11 bases. The CDR3 loop spans 16 amino acids. V shed 2 bases and J 7 bases; nucleotides not matched to a gene: 10. Germline values: CDR1 SGDLS, CDR2 YYNGEE. CDR3 in DNA: TGTGCCAGCAGCGTGGTTCCTAGCGGGGGGCCCGGGACCCAGTACTTC. Its protein product is CASSVVPSGGPGTQYF.

CDR3 DNA sequence: TGTGCCAGCAGCTTAGGGGACAGGGACACTGAAGCTTTCTTT. Translated: CASSLGDRDTEAFF. The chain is built from TRBV7-9 and TRBJ1-1; 9 bases match TRBD1. The J segment lost 3 bases and the V segment lost 1 base, leaving 0 bases of the junction unmatched. Germline loops: CDR1 SEHNR, CDR2 FQNEAQ (reference sequence). This CDR3 comprises 14 residues. The complete variable domain, with remaining parts taken from reference TRBV7-9 and TRBJ1-1, reads DTGVSQNPRHKITKRGQNVTFRCDPISEHNRLYWYRQTLGQGPEFLTYFQNEAQLEKSRLLSDRFSAERPKGSFSTLEIQRTEQGDSAMYLCASSLGDRDTEAFFGQGTRLTVV.

The rearrangement uses TRBV30 and TRBJ2-5; TRBD2 matches at 12 bases. Unmatched junction bases numbered 8, after V lost 2 bases and J lost 1 base. Germline lookup yields CDR1 GTSNPN and CDR2 SVGIG (reference sequence). This CDR3 comprises 17 residues. CDR3: CAWSPSLAGGPQETQYF. As DNA, the CDR3 is TGTGCCTGGAGTCCCTCACTAGCGGGGGGACCCCAAGAGACCCAGTACTTC.

The chain links TRBV13 to TRBJ2-3; D might be TRBD2 (6 bases). V was clipped by 5 bases and J by 8 bases, with 14 bases between them. The CDR3 contains 13 residues. CDR1 and CDR2 from the germline V gene are PRHDT and FYEKMQ (reference sequence). In DNA, the CDR3 is TGTGCCAGCAGCCTCCCCGGGGGAGGTACGCAGTATTTT. Amino acids: CASSLPGGGTQYF.

This clone was seen a handful of times. The genes are TRBV30 and TRBJ2-5; 7 nucleotides match TRBD1. CDR3 size: 14 residues. Looked up from germline, CDR1 is GTSNPN and CDR2 is SVGIG (reference sequence). J lost 1 base, V lost 3 bases, and 5 bases had no gene match. CDR3 in DNA: TGTGCCTGGAGCGCGACAGGGTTCCAAGAGACCCAGTACTTC. Translation: CAWSATGFQETQYF.

The gene calls are TRBV9 and TRBJ2-7; 8 nucleotides match TRBD2. Per the germline V gene, CDR1 is SGDLS and CDR2 is YYNGEE. V trimming: 4 bases; J trimming: 3 bases; junction bases outside the gene matches: 6. The CDR3 is 14 amino acids. CDR3 DNA sequence: TGTGCCAGCAGCCCCGGGCGGGGGGACTACGAGCAGTACTTC. Its protein is CASSPGRGDYEQYF.

The chain couples TRBV6-5 to TRBJ1-5; 8 bases agree with TRBD1. Germline V gene data show CDR1 as MNHEY and CDR2 as SVGAGI. This CDR3 is built from 15 residues. V trimming: 8 bases; J trimming: 6 bases; junction bases outside the gene matches: 12. CDR3 sequence reads: CASRTGQGMSQPQHF. CDR3 DNA: TGTGCCAGCCGAACCGGACAGGGAATGAGTCAGCCCCAGCATTTT.

The J gene is TRBJ2-7, the V gene TRBV5-1, with 10 bases that match TRBD2. Germline V lookup: CDR1 SGHRS, CDR2 YFSETQ. J gave up 5 bases and V 0 bases, and 11 bases lay outside the gene matches. The CDR3 extends over 17 amino acids. CDR3 sequence: CASSLAERGGRSHEQYF. For the CDR3, the DNA is TGCGCCAGCAGCTTGGCCGAGCGGGGGGGCCGTTCCCACGAGCAGTACTTC.

The genes are TRBV30 and TRBJ2-3; D is possibly TRBD1 (6 bases). CDR3 length: 14 residues. CDR1 GTSNPN and CDR2 SVGIG come from the germline V gene (reference sequence). The V gene lost 1 base and the J gene lost 2 bases, with 10 bases spanning the gap. The CDR3 spells CAWSEGQNTDTQYF. In DNA form, the CDR3 reads TGTGCCTGGAGTGAGGGACAAAACACAGATACGCAGTATTTT.

This clone was found a few times. The chain links TRBV2 to TRBJ2-1; perhaps TRBD2 as D (5 bases). Trimming stripped 9 bases from V and 8 bases from J, with 14 bases between. Germline V gene data show CDR1 as SNHLY and CDR2 as FYNNEI. The CDR3 is made up of 12 amino acids. The CDR3 DNA reads as TGTGCCAGTGACTGGCCCGGGGATGAGCAGTTCTTC. The encoded protein is CASDWPGDEQFF.

This clone was found a few times. CDR3 residues: CASSEETRRSPQYF. CDR3 nucleotide sequence: TGCGCCAGCAGTGAGGAGACTAGACGCTCCCCGCAGTATTTT. The chain is built from TRBV10-2 and TRBJ2-3; tentatively, D is TRBD2 (6 bases). The CDR3 sequence is 14 residues long. The germline gives CDR1 WSHSY, CDR2 SAAADI. V lost 2 bases, J lost 10 bases, and 16 bases lay in between.

A note on this clone: A junction boundary mismatches the germline segment, possibly from a read error. The chain combines TRBV4-1 with TRBJ2-1, with TRBD2 matching over 10 bases. Germline CDR1 reads MGHRA; CDR2 reads YSYEKL. The CDR3 has 13 residues. The CDR3 DNA follows: TGCGCCAGCAGCCATCCTGCTAGCGGGAGTAAAATCTTC. This sequence encodes CASSHPASGSKIF.

The V call is TRBV5-1, the J call TRBJ2-5, with TRBD2 matching 7 bases. The CDR3 covers 15 residues. Germline CDR1 SGHRS, CDR2 YFSETQ. After removal of 2 bases from V and 4 bases from J, the junction contained 8 bases not matched to a gene. The CDR3 here is CASSFGGGSGETQYF. DNA for the CDR3: TGCGCCAGCAGCTTTGGCGGGGGATCTGGAGAGACCCAGTACTTC.

This clone was seen more than once but under ten times. This chain connects TRBV12-2 to TRBJ1-6; the table's D call, TRBD1, has no DNA check behind it. TRBV12-2 is a documented pseudogene. The CDR3 length is 17 residues. CDR3 DNA: TGTGCAAGTCGCTCCCGTGGGCAGCCGCAGATTGGTTCACCCCTCCACTTT. Translation: CASRSRGQPQIGSPLHF.

This chain uses TRBV11-2 with TRBJ2-3; D might be TRBD1 (6 bases). Germline CDR1 SGHAT, CDR2 FQNNGV. The CDR3 has 15 amino acids. V lost 5 bases, J lost 5 bases, and 17 bases lay in between. CDR3: CASSPNNRVGDTQYF. CDR3 bases: TGTGCCAGCAGCCCCAACAACAGGGTTGGAGATACGCAGTATTTT.

As regards this clone: Other DNA sequences in the sample encode the same CDR3. The gene calls are TRBV5-1 and TRBJ1-2; TRBD1 might be the D (5 bases). V was pared by 0 bases and J by 4 bases, with 7 bases between. The CDR3 loop spans 13 amino acids. Germline CDR1 and CDR2: SGHRS and YFSETQ. The CDR3 DNA sequence: TGCGCCAGCAGCTTGGCCGGGGGCTATGGCTACACCTTC. This translates into CASSLAGGYGYTF.

A few counts support this clone. The genes are TRBV5-1 and TRBJ1-1, with unresolved D. CDR3 length: 15 amino acids. Germline-derived CDR1 and CDR2 are SGHRS and YFSETQ. V was trimmed by 0 bases and J by 3 bases, leaving 12 bases between them. DNA for the CDR3: TGCGCCAGCAGCTTGGAGAGGATTCCGGACACTGAAGCTTTCTTT. As protein: CASSLERIPDTEAFF. Full variable domain (rest looked up from reference TRBV5-1 and TRBJ1-1): KAGVTQTPRYLIKTRGQQVTLSCSPISGHRSVSWYQQTPGQGLQFLFEYFSETQRNKGNFPGRFSGRQFSNSRSEMNVSTLELGDSALYLCASSLERIPDTEAFFGQGTRLTVV.

In its sample, this clone was seen a few times. The V and J genes are TRBV28 and TRBJ2-7; maybe TRBD1 (6 bases). The CDR3 length is 14 residues. Germline CDR1 is MDHEN and CDR2 is SYDVKM. The V end lost 6 bases, the J end lost 2 bases, and 14 bases lay between the germline ends. CDR3 nucleotide sequence: TGTGCCAGCAGCGCCGGGACATTAACCTACGAGCAGTACTTC. This translates into CASSAGTLTYEQYF.

This clone has just a few counts. The chain recombines TRBV7-9 with TRBJ2-5; D call uncertain. The CDR3 contains 15 residues. Trimming shortened V by 5 bases and J by 4 bases, and 17 bases separated the two germline ends. CDR1 and CDR2 (germline): SEHNR, FQNEAQ (reference sequence). For the CDR3, the DNA is TGTGCCAGCAGCCCCGGGTATTACCTATTAGAGACCCAGTACTTC. This codes for CASSPGYYLLETQYF. Based on the CDR3 plus reference TRBV7-9 and TRBJ2-5, the full variable domain is DTGVSQNPRHKITKRGQNVTFRCDPISEHNRLYWYRQTLGQGPEFLTYFQNEAQLEKSRLLSDRFSAERPKGSFSTLEIQRTEQGDSAMYLCASSPGYYLLETQYFGPGTRLLVL.

The CDR3 bases are TGTGCCAGCAGCCTGGGCCCAGCTGGGCAGTTCTTC. This codes for CASSLGPAGQFF. The rearrangement uses TRBV28 and TRBJ2-1; unclear D gene. The CDR3 has 12 amino acids. Germline CDR1 and CDR2: MDHEN and SYDVKM. V lost 6 bases and J lost 12, with 15 bases in between.

This clone has just a few counts. The rearrangement uses TRBV5-1 and TRBJ2-7; 8 bases align to TRBD1. J lost 6 bases, V lost 3 bases, and 8 bases had no gene match. Germline V gene sequence: CDR1 SGHRS, CDR2 YFSETQ. The CDR3 covers 14 residues. The CDR3 here is CASSSQTGASEQYF. The CDR3 nucleotides read TGCGCCAGCAGCTCCCAGACAGGGGCCTCCGAGCAGTACTTC. Using reference TRBV5-1 and TRBJ2-7 for the parts outside the CDR3, the full variable domain is KAGVTQTPRYLIKTRGQQVTLSCSPISGHRSVSWYQQTPGQGLQFLFEYFSETQRNKGNFPGRFSGRQFSNSRSEMNVSTLELGDSALYLCASSSQTGASEQYFGPGTRLTVT.

In its sample, this clone was seen a few times. V usage is TRBV29-1 and J usage is TRBJ1-4, with D unclear. This CDR3 has 13 amino acids. V was trimmed by 6 bases and J by 7 bases, leaving 15 bases between them. The germline V gene encodes CDR1 SQVTM and CDR2 ANQGSEA. The CDR3 nucleotides read TGCAGCGTGTCCCCCAGGTTCGGTGAAAAACTGTTTTTT. This sequence encodes CSVSPRFGEKLFF. The full variable domain, with the rest looked up from reference TRBV29-1 and TRBJ1-4, is SAVISQKPSRDICQRGTSLTIQCQVDSQVTMMFWYRQQPGQSLTLIATANQGSEATYESGFVIDKFPISRPNLTFSTLTVSNMSPEDSSIYLCSVSPRFGEKLFFGSGTQLSVL.

CDR3 sequence: CASTPPSQGLADNEQFF. The DNA for the CDR3 is TGTGCCAGCACCCCCCCTTCACAGGGACTAGCGGATAATGAGCAGTTCTTC. The chain joins TRBV28 to TRBJ2-1; TRBD2 matches 11 bases. The length of the CDR3 is 17 residues. Germline assignment: CDR1 MDHEN and CDR2 SYDVKM. Trimming at V came to 7 bases and at J to 7 bases, leaving 15 bases not matched to a gene.